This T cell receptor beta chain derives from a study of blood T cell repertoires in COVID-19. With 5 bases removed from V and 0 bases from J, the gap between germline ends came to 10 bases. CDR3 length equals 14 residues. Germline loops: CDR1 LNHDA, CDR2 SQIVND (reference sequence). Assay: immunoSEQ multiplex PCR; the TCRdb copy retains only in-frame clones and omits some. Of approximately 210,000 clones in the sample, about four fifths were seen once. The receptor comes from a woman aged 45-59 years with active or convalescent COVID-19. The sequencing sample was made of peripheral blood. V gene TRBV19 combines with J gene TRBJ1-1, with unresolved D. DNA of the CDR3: TGTGCCAGTAGTGCGGCGACCTTGAACACTGAAGCTTTCTTT. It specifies CASSAATLNTEAFF. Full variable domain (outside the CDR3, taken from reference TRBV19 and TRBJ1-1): DGGITQSPKYLFRKEGQNVTLSCEQNLNHDAMYWYRQDPGQGLRLIYYSQIVNDFQKGDIAEGYSVSREKKESFPLTVTSAQKNPTAFYLCASSAATLNTEAFFGQGTRLTVV.